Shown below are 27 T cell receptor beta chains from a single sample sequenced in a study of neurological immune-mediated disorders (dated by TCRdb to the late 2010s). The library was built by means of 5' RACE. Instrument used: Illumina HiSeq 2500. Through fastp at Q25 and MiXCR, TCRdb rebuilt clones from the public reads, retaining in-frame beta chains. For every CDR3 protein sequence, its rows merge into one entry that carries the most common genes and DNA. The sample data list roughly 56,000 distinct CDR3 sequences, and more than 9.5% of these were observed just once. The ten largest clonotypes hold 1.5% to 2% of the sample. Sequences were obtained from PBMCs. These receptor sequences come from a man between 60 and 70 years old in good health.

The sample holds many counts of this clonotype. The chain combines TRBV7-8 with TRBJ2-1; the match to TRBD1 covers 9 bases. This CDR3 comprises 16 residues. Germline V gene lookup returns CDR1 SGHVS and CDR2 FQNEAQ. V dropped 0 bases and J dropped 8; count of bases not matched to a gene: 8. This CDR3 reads CASSLAAQGAPDEQFF. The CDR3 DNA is TGTGCCAGCAGCTTAGCGGCACAGGGGGCGCCCGATGAGCAGTTCTTC.

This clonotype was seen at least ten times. The DNA for the CDR3 is TGCAGTGCTGGGGGACGGTTGCCTTATCAGCCCCAGCATTTT. Protein: CSAGGRLPYQPQHF. The J gene is TRBJ1-5, the V gene TRBV20-1, with a tentative D call TRBD1 (5 bases). Looked up from germline, CDR1 is DFQATT and CDR2 is SNEGSKA (reference sequence). Trimming shortened V by 5 bases and J by 5 bases, and 16 bases separated the two germline ends. This CDR3 region has 14 residues.

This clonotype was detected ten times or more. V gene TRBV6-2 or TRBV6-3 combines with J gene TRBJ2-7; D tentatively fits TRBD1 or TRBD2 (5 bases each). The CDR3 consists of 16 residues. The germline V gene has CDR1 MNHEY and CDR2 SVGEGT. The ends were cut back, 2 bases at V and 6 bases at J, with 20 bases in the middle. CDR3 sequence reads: CASSYPGTPRSGEQYF. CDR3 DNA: TGTGCCAGCAGTTACCCCGGGACGCCGCGTTCTGGCGAGCAGTACTTC.

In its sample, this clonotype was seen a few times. In DNA form, the CDR3 reads TGTGCCAGCAGCTCCCTAGCGGGGGCCCCTTATACGCAGTATTTT. It codes for CASSSLAGAPYTQYF. The chain joins TRBV7-8 to TRBJ2-3; TRBD2 matches at 10 bases. Germline CDR1 SGHVS, CDR2 FQNEAQ. The CDR3 has 15 residues. V was clipped by 4 bases and J by 7 bases; unmatched bases: 8.

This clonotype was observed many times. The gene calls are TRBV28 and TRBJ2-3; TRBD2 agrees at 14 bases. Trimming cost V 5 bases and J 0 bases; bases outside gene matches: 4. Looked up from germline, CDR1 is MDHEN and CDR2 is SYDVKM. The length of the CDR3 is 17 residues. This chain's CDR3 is CASSLGLAGVSTDTQYF. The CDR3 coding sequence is TGTGCCAGCAGTCTGGGACTAGCGGGGGTTAGCACAGATACGCAGTATTTT. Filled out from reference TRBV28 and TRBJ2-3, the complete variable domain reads DVKVTQSSRYLVKRTGEKVFLECVQDMDHENMFWYRQDPGLGLRLIYFSYDVKMKEKGDIPEGYSVSREKKERFSLILESASTNQTSMYLCASSLGLAGVSTDTQYFGPGTRLTVL.

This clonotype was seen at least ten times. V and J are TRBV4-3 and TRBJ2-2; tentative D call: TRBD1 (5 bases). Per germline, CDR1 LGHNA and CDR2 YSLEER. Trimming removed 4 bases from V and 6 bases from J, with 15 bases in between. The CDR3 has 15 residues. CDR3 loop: CASSRGPGTAGELFF. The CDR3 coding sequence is TGCGCCAGCAGCCGGGGCCCGGGTACCGCCGGGGAGCTGTTTTTT.

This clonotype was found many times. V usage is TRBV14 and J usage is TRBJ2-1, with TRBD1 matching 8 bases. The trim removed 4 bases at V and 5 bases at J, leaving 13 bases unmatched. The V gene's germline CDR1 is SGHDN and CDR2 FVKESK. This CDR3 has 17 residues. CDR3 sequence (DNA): TGTGCCAGCAGCCCCCCCTTTGGACAGGGTGGTAACAATGAGCAGTTCTTC. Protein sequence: CASSPPFGQGGNNEQFF.

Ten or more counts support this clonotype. CDR3 amino acids: CASSQLTGTSGIGEQYF. CDR3 sequence (DNA): TGTGCCAGCAGCCAGTTAACCGGGACTAGCGGGATTGGCGAGCAGTACTTC. The chain joins TRBV14 to TRBJ2-7, with 13 bases identical to TRBD2. The germline V gene has CDR1 SGHDN and CDR2 FVKESK. This CDR3 has 17 amino acids. Trimming removed 3 bases from V and 6 bases from J; junction bases left unmatched: 11.

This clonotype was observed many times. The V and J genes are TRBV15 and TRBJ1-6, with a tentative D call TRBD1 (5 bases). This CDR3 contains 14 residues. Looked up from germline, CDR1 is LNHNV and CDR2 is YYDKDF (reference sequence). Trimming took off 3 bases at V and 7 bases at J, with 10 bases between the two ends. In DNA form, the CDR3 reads TGTGCCACCAGCAGCCGACAGTACAATTCACCCCTCCACTTT. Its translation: CATSSRQYNSPLHF. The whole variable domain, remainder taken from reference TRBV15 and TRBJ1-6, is DAMVIQNPRYQVTQFGKPVTLSCSQTLNHNVMYWYQQKSSQAPKLLFHYYDKDFNNEADTPDNFQSRRPNTSFCFLDIRSPGLGDTAMYLCATSSRQYNSPLHFGNGTRLTVT.

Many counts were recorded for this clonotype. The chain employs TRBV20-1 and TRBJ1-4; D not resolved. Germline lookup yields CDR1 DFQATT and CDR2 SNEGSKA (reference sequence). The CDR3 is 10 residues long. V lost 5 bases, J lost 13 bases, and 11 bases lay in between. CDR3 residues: CSAGPGPLFF. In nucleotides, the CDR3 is TGCAGTGCTGGTCCCGGGCCACTGTTTTTT.

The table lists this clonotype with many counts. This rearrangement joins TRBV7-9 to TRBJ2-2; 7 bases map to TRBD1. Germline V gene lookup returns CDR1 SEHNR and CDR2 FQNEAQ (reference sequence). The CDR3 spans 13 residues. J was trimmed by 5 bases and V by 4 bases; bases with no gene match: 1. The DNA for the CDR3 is TGTGCCAGCAGCTCACAGGGGACCGGGGAGCTGTTTTTT. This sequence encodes CASSSQGTGELFF.

This CDR3 reads CASSPTGNPYNEQFF. DNA of the CDR3: TGCGCCAGCAGCCCCACAGGGAACCCTTACAATGAGCAGTTCTTC. The chain couples TRBV5-1 to TRBJ2-1, with a tentative D call TRBD1 (6 bases). The germline V and J ends were trimmed by 4 bases and 4 bases, with 15 bases remaining between them. The CDR3 contains 15 residues. The germline V gene encodes CDR1 SGHRS and CDR2 YFSETQ.

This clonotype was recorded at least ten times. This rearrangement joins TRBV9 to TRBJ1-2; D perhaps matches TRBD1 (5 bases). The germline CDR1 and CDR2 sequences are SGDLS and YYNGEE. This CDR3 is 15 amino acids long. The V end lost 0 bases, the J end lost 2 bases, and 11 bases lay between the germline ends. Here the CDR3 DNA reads TGTGCCAGCAGCGTAGCACAGGTACAAAACTATGGCTACACCTTC. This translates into CASSVAQVQNYGYTF.

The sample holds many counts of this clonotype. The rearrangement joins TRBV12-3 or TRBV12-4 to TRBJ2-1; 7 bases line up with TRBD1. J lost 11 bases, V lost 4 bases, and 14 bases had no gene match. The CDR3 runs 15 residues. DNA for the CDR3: TGTGCCAGCAGTTCCATAGGACAGGTGGGCATGAAGCAGTTCTTC. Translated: CASSSIGQVGMKQFF.

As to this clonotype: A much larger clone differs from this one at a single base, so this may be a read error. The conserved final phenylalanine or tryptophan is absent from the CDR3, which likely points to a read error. CDR3 loop: CASSHTGETQYL. CDR3 nucleotide sequence: TGTGCCAGCAGCCATACCGGGGAGACCCAGTACCTC. The chain combines TRBV3-1 with TRBJ2-5; no clear D. The V end was cut by 3 bases, the J end by 5 bases, with 7 bases between. The CDR3 loop spans 12 amino acids. CDR1 and CDR2 from the germline V gene are LGHDT and YNNKEL (reference sequence).

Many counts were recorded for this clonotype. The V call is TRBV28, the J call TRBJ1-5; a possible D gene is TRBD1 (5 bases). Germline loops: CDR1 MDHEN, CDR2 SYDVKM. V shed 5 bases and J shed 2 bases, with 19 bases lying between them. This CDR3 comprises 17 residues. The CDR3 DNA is TGTGCCAGCAGTGGGTCCGTCGGGGCGCCGGGCAATCAGCCCCAGCATTTT. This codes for CASSGSVGAPGNQPQHF.

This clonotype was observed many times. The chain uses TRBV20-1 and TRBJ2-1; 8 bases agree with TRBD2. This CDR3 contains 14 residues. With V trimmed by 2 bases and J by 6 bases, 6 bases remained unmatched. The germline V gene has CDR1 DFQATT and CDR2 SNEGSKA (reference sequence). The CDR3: CSARRFGGANEQFF. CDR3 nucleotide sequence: TGCAGTGCTAGACGATTCGGGGGGGCCAATGAGCAGTTCTTC.

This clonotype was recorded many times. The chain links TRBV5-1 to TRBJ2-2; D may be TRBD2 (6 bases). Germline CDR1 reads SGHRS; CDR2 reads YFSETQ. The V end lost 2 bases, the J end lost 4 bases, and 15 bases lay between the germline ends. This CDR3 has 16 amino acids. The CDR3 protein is CASSFEGEATTGELFF. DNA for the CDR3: TGCGCCAGCAGCTTCGAAGGGGAGGCGACCACCGGGGAGCTGTTTTTT.

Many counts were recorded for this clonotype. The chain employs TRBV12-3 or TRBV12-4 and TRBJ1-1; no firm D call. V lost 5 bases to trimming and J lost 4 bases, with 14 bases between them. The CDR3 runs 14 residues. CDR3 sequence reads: CASSVLKPGTEAFF. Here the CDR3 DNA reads TGTGCCAGCAGTGTATTAAAGCCCGGCACTGAAGCTTTCTTT.

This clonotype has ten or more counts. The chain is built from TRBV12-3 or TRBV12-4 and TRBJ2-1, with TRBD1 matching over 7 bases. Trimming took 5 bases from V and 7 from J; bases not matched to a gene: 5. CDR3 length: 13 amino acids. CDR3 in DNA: TGTGCCAGCAGTCCCTCGACAGGGAATGAGCAGTTCTTC. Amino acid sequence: CASSPSTGNEQFF.

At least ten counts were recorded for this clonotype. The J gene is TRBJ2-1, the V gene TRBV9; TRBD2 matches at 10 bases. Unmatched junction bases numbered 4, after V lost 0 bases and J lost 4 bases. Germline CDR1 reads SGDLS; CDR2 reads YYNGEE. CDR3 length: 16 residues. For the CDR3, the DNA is TGTGCCAGCAGCGTAGCGGCTAGCGGGGGATACAATGAGCAGTTCTTC. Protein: CASSVAASGGYNEQFF.

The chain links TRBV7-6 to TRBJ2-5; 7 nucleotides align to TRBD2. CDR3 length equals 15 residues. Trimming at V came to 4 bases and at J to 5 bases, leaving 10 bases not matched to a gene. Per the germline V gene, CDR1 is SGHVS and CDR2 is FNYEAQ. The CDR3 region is CASSSTRHGGETQYF. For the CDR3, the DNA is TGTGCCAGCAGCTCCACCCGTCACGGGGGGGAGACCCAGTACTTC.

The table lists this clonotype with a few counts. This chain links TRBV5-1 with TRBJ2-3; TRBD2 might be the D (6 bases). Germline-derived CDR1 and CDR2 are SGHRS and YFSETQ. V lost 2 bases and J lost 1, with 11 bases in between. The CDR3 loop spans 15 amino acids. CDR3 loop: CASSFAGLGTDTQYF. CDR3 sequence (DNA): TGCGCCAGCAGCTTCGCGGGGTTGGGCACAGATACGCAGTATTTT.

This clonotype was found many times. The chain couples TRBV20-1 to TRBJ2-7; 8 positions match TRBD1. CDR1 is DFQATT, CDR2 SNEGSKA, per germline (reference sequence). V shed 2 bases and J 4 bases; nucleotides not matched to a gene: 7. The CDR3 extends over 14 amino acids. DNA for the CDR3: TGCAGTGCTAGATCCCTGGACAGGGAGTACGAGCAGTACTTC. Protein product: CSARSLDREYEQYF.

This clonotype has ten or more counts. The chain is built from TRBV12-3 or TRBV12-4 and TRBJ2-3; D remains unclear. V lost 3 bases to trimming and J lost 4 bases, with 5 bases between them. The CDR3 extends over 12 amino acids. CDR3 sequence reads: CASSFMSDTQYF. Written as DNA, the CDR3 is TGTGCCAGCAGTTTTATGTCAGATACGCAGTATTTT.

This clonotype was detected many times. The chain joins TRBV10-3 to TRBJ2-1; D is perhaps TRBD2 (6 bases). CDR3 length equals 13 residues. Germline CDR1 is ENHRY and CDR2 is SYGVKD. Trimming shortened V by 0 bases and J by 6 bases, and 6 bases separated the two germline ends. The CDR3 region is CAISESGGNEQFF. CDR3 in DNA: TGTGCCATCAGTGAGTCGGGGGGCAATGAGCAGTTCTTC.

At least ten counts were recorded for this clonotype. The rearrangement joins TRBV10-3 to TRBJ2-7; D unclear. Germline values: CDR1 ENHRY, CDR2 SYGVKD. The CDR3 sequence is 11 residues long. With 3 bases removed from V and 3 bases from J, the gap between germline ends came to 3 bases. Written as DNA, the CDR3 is TGTGCCATCAGTGACGACTACGAGCAGTACTTC. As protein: CAISDDYEQYF.